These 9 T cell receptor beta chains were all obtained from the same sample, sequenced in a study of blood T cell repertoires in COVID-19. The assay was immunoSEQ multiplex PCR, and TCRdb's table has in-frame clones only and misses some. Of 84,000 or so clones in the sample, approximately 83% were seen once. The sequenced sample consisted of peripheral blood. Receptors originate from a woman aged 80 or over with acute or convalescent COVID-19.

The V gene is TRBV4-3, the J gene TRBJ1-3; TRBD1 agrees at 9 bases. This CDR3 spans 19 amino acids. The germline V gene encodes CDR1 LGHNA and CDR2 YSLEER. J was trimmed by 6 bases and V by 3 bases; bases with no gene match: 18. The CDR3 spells CASSHLRTGATDTQNTIYF. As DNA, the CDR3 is TGCGCCAGCAGCCACCTTCGGACAGGGGCGACCGACACCCAAAACACCATATATTTT.

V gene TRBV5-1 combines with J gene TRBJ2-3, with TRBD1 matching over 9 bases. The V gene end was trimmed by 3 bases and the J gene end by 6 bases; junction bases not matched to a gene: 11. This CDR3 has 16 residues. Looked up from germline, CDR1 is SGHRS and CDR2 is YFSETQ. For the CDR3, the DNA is TGCGCCAGCAGCTCAGGACAGGGGCCGGGATCCGATACGCAGTATTTT. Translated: CASSSGQGPGSDTQYF.

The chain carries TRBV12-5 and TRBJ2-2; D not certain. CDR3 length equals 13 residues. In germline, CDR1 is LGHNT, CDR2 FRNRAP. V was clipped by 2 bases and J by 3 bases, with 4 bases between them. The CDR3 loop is CASGLPYTGELFF. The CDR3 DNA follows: TGTGCTAGTGGTTTGCCCTACACCGGGGAGCTGTTTTTT.

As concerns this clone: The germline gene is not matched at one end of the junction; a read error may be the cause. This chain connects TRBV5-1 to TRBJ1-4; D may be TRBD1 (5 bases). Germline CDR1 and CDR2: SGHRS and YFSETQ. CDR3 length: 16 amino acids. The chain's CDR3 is CASSLGQGITKEKLFF. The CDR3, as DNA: TGCGCCAGCAGCTTGGGGCAGGGCATAACTAAGGAAAAACTGTTTTTT.

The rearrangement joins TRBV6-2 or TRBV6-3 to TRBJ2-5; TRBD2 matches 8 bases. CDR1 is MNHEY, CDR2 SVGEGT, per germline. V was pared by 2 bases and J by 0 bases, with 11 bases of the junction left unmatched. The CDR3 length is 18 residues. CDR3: CASSYPRGLAGHQETQYF. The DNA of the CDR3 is TGTGCCAGCAGTTACCCTAGAGGCCTAGCGGGCCACCAAGAGACCCAGTACTTC.

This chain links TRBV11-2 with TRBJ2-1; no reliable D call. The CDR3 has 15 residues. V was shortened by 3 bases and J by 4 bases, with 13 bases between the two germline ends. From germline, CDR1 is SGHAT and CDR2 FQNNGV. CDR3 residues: CASSLTGLEYNEQFF. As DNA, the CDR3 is TGTGCCAGCAGCTTGACCGGGTTGGAATACAATGAGCAGTTCTTC. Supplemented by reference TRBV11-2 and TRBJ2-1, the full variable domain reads EAGVAQSPRYKIIEKRQSVAFWCNPISGHATLYWYQQILGQGPKLLIQFQNNGVVDDSQLPKDRFSAERLKGVDSTLKIQPAKLEDSAVYLCASSLTGLEYNEQFFGPGTRLTVL.

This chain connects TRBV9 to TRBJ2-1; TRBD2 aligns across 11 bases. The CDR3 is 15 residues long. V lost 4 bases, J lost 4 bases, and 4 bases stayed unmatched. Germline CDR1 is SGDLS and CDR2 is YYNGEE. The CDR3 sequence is CASSPGTSGYNEQFF. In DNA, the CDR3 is TGTGCCAGCAGCCCCGGGACTAGCGGTTACAATGAGCAGTTCTTC.

CDR3 residues: CASTLGGRWTEAFF. The CDR3, as DNA: TGTGCCAGCACCCTGGGGGGGCGCTGGACTGAAGCTTTCTTT. The J gene is TRBJ1-1, the V gene TRBV28; tentative D call: TRBD1 (6 bases). The CDR3 has 14 residues. Deletions cut 7 bases from V and 5 bases from J, with 17 bases between. Germline loops: CDR1 MDHEN, CDR2 SYDVKM.

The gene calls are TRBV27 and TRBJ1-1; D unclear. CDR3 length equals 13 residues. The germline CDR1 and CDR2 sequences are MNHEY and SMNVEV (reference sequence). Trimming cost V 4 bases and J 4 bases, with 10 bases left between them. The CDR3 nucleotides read TGTGCCAGCAGTTCCGAGATCTTCACTGAAGCTTTCTTT. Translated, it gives CASSSEIFTEAFF.